The present entry profiles one T cell receptor (beta chain) with its context. Its antigen remains unidentified. No much larger clone is present one base from it, and per-base qualities are unavailable. The immunoSEQ Assay, a bias-controlled multiplex PCR, was used to amplify TCRbeta CDR3 regions from genomic DNA. The paper's processing steps were these. The number of nucleated cells in each sample was estimated from the amplification of reference gene primers within the assay. To quantify the absolute abundance of each unique TCRbeta CDR3 rearrangement, sequence reads were collapsed and filtered. Productive Simpson clonality was computed per sample as the square root of Simpson's diversity index over productive rearrangements. The clones in this table, taken by TCRdb from immuneACCESS, are in-frame only. Not every clone is retained; where verified, under half of the shortfall comes from an unresolved V gene, and the cause of the rest is unknown. V, J and clone size were drawn from that table, and D and trimming were deduced from the DNA. The sample contains 300,000 to 400,000 clones, about 90% of them found a single time. The ten biggest clones cover roughly 6.6% of the sample.

Based on the germline V gene, the CDR1 and CDR2 sequences are MNHEY and SVGEGT. The cysteine opens and the phenylalanine closes a CDR3 of 13 amino acids. Only the CDR3 region is kept as DNA, spanning 39 bases read in frame from base 1. V is pared back by 2 bases and J by 1 base, with 5 bases lying between the germline termini. This entry belongs to a study of blood T cell repertoires in COVID-19 (dated by TCRdb to 2020 to 2022). With regard to the full study: Samples from collaborators originated in the United States, Italy and Spain and spanned both the acute and convalescent phases of COVID-19. Where HLA class I and class II types were available, the types were taken from metadata supplied by the sample provider, not from assay-based typing. The samples were drawn from two sources: the first 160 participants of the ongoing ImmuneRACE study, and 1,000 to 1,500 subjects contributed by 6 global collaborators. The dataset comprised deeply sampled blood TCRbeta repertoires from subjects exposed to, actively infected with, or recovered from COVID-19. The sample metadata nearly always contained a de-identified subject ID, COVID-19 status, age in years and sex. The material from the prospective study consisted of cDNA or gDNA derived from T cells, B-cell-depleted T cells, or PBMCs. A freely available public database, intended as a resource for researchers studying the immune response to SARS-CoV-2, is where the repertoires were released.

Paper-wide results and their limitations: How much clinical and demographic metadata was included differed by source and by participant, and the metadata was provided uncurated.

In Seattle, one collaborating source enrolled patients while the infection was active and tracked those patients longitudinally over the course of disease. The collaborating institutions used their own protocols to collect whole blood in K2EDTA tubes. For TCRbeta analysis, collaborator samples were shipped as frozen whole blood, as isolated PBMCs, or as DNA extracted from either sample type. The clonotype originates from a woman aged 70-85 years with COVID-19, enrolled during active disease. The sample consisted of peripheral blood. Rearrangement joined TRBV6-2 or TRBV6-3 to TRBJ1-1, with no D gene named confidently. The CDR3 has the sequence CASSYAGNTEAFF. The nucleotide sequence is given as TGTGCCAGCAGTTACGCGGGGAACACTGAAGCTTTCTTT.